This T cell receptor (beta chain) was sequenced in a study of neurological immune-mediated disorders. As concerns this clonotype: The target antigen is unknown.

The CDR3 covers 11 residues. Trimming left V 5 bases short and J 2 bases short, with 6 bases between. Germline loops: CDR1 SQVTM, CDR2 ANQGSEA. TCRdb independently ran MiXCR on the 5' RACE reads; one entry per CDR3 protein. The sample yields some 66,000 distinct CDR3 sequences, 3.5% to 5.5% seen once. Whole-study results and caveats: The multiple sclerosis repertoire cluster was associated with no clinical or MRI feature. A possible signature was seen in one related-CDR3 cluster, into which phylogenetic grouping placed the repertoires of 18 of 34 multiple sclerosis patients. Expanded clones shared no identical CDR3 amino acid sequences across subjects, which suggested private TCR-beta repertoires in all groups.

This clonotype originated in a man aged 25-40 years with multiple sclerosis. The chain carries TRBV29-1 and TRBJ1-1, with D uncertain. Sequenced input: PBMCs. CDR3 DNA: TGCAGCGTTATAGGTAACACTGAAGCTTTCTTT. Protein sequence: CSVIGNTEAFF.